Sequencing of this TCR beta chain was carried out in a study of CD8 T cells in Susac syndrome. CDR3 size: 15 residues. Trimming took off 1 base at V and 5 bases at J, with 12 bases between the two ends. Per the germline V gene, CDR1 is LNHNV and CDR2 is YYDKDF (reference sequence). Each Susac syndrome patient had definite or probable disease by recently defined criteria. A quantity of about 0.5 to 1 ug RNA underwent reverse transcription using random hexamers. TCRdb redid the calling of the immunoSEQ multiplex PCR reads with MiXCR, one entry per CDR3 protein. The sample carries about 120,000 distinct CDR3 sequences, 95% to 96% recorded once.

V gene TRBV15 combines with J gene TRBJ2-1; the D gene could be TRBD1 or TRBD2 (5 bases each). The sample taken for sequencing was CD4+ T cells from PBMCs. The source of this sequence is a human donor with Susac syndrome. The CDR3 DNA sequence: TGTGCCACCAGCAGAGGAGGGTCAGGGAACAATGAGCAGTTCTTC. Translated: CATSRGGSGNNEQFF.